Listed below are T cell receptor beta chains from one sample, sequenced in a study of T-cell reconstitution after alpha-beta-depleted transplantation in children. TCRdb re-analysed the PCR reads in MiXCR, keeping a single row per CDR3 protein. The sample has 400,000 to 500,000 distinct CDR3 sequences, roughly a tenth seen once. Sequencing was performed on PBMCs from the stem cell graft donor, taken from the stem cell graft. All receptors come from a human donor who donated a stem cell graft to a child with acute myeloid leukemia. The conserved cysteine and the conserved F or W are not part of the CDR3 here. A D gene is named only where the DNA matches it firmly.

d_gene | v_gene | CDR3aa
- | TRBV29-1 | SVGLWGMNTEAF
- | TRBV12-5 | ASGYGEGQPQH
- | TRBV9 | ASSVGAAGPLDEQF
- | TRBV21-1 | ASSKDGGRGYGYT
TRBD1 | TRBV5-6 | ASSLARGHDNQPQH
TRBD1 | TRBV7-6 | ASSLVMGQGAIGNQPQH
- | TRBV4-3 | ASSQMGASTDTQY
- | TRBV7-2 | ASSLSDSQPQH
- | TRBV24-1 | ATTHPFTQESYEQY
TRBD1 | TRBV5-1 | ASSDPDRGGYEQY
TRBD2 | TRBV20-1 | SARSSGGPLDTQY
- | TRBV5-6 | ASSLLPGEETQY
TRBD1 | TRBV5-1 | ASSEWTGGNTEAF
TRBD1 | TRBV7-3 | ASTQGATEAF
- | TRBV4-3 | ASSQDHMNTEAF
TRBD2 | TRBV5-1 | ASSPRLAGGPGTQY
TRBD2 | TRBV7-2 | ASSFRISGSRGYNEQF
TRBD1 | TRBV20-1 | SADRQGPGETQY
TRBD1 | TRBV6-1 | ASSKGQGNQPQH
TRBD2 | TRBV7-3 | ASRPTSGRFYEQY
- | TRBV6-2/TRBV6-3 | ASSYTDTNSYEQY
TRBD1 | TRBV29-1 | SVSIGQGAGQPQH
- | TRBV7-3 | ASSLMGDIQY
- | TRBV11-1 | ASSLDGHQPQH
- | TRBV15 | ATSLGQETQY
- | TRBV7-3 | ASSLLAPGGTQY
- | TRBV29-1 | SVEGVGGAGTEAF
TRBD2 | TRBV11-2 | ASSLGLALITGELF
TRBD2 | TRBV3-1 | ASSRSGLATDTQY
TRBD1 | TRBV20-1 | SAPDRVNLYGYT
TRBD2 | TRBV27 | ASSSTLAGAYEQY
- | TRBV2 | ASSETQSTGELF
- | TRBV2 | ASSEYGRSEKLF
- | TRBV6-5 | ASSYGLAETQY
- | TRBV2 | ASRGMGEQF
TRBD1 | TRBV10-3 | AINNLGTGVTDTQY